Listed here are 9 T cell receptor beta chains from one sample, sequenced in a study. TCRdb processed the RT-PCR reads anew with MiXCR; each CDR3 protein has one entry. The sample lists about 680,000 distinct CDR3 sequences; approximately 14% were seen once. Sequencing was done on a sample of memory CD4+ T cells from blood. The origin of the receptors is a female donor in good health, serving as a healthy control.

V usage is TRBV3-1 and J usage is TRBJ2-5; weak D call: TRBD1 (6 bases). Germline CDR1 is LGHDT and CDR2 is YNNKEL (reference sequence). Deletions cut 8 bases from V and 1 base from J, with 14 bases between. This CDR3 has 14 residues. This CDR3 is CASGYGQLQETQYF. CDR3 coding DNA: TGTGCCAGCGGCTACGGACAGCTCCAAGAGACCCAGTACTTC.

Of note for this clonotype: A much larger clone sits a single nucleotide away, making a read error possible. The V call is TRBV20-1, the J call TRBJ1-1; 8 bases fit TRBD1. Germline trimming cut 6 bases from V and 2 bases from J; bases unmatched to any gene: 17. The CDR3 consists of 17 residues. Germline assignment: CDR1 DFQATT and CDR2 SNEGSKA (reference sequence). The CDR3 is CSATRPDRVSINTEAFF. DNA for the CDR3: TGCAGTGCGACACGCCCGGACAGGGTCTCTATAAACACTGAAGCTTTCTTT.

In this sample, this clonotype turned up many times. The rearrangement uses TRBV7-6 and TRBJ2-7; 11 bases line up with TRBD1. The CDR3 has 16 residues. V shed 0 bases and J 7 bases; nucleotides not matched to a gene: 8. Germline CDR1 SGHVS, CDR2 FNYEAQ. In nucleotides, the CDR3 is TGTGCCAGCAGCTTAGCCCGGACAGGGGGCCAGGTGGAGCAGTACTTC. Its protein is CASSLARTGGQVEQYF.

V usage is TRBV6-1 and J usage is TRBJ1-2; a possible D gene is TRBD1 (5 bases). Deletions cut 6 bases from V and 4 bases from J, with 24 bases between. This CDR3 has 17 residues. Germline-derived CDR1 and CDR2 are MNHNS and SASEGT. The CDR3 nucleotides are TGTGCCAGCAGCCCTAAAGTAGACAGTGTCTCGGCCTATGGCTACACCTTC. This translates into CASSPKVDSVSAYGYTF.

This clonotype was seen a handful of times. The CDR3 sequence is CAKRPGTDTNQPQHF. The CDR3 DNA follows: TGTGCCAAGCGCCCCGGGACAGATACCAATCAGCCCCAGCATTTT. This chain joins TRBV7-9 and TRBJ1-5, with 7 bases fitting TRBD1. The V gene end was trimmed by 10 bases and the J gene end by 3 bases; junction bases not matched to a gene: 12. This CDR3 is built from 15 residues. CDR1 and CDR2 from the germline V gene are SEHNR and FQNEAQ (reference sequence).

The gene calls are TRBV18 and TRBJ2-7; D unresolved. V lost 3 bases and J 2 bases, leaving 8 bases between the germline ends. CDR3 length: 13 residues. Germline V gene sequence: CDR1 KGHSH, CDR2 LQKENI. DNA for the CDR3: TGTGCCAGCTCACCCCCGACGGCCTACGAGCAGTACTTC. It is translated as CASSPPTAYEQYF.

The V gene is TRBV5-1, the J gene TRBJ1-2; weak D call: TRBD1 (5 bases). The CDR3 contains 16 residues. The germline V gene has CDR1 SGHRS and CDR2 YFSETQ. The V gene lost 2 bases and the J gene lost 0 bases, with 14 bases spanning the gap. In DNA, the CDR3 is TGCGCCAGCAGCTTAGGACAATTTGGGACTAACTATGGCTACACCTTC. Its protein is CASSLGQFGTNYGYTF.

This clonotype showed up many times. The genes are TRBV11-2 and TRBJ2-5; 15 nucleotides match TRBD2. The J segment lost 1 base and the V segment lost 4 bases, leaving 4 bases of the junction unmatched. Germline values: CDR1 SGHAT, CDR2 FQNNGV. The CDR3 consists of 17 residues. In DNA form, the CDR3 reads TGTGCCAGCAGCTACGGACTAGCGGGAGGGTTCCAAGAGACCCAGTACTTC. Its translation: CASSYGLAGGFQETQYF.

This sequence joins TRBV20-1 and TRBJ2-2, with 8 bases matching TRBD2. CDR3 size: 15 residues. Germline V gene lookup returns CDR1 DFQATT and CDR2 SNEGSKA (reference sequence). Unmatched junction bases numbered 5, after V lost 4 bases and J lost 1 base. The CDR3 region has the DNA TGCAGTGCTACCTTAGCGGGACGGAACACCGGGGAGCTGTTTTTT. It specifies CSATLAGRNTGELFF.